Below, one T cell receptor beta chain is given with its context. What it binds is not known. Germline CDR1 and CDR2: MDHEN and SYDVKM. The length of the CDR3 is 15 residues. Deletions cut 6 bases from V and 6 bases from J, with 18 bases between. The data derive from a study of T cell repertoires in cytomegalovirus infection. On the study more broadly: Public TCR beta signatures provided an indication of both CMV infection and a matching HLA type.

MiXCR, applied by TCRdb to the reads, yields one record per CDR3 protein. The sample includes 290,000 or so distinct CDR3 sequences, 25% of them seen just once. Study-wide findings and caveats: The study identified carriers of CMV plus the relevant HLA from cumulative public TCR beta family frequency. HLA-C-restricted TCR beta clonotypes specific for CMV led the ex vivo response.

Specimen: PBMCs. The rearrangement links TRBV28 to TRBJ2-1; D may be TRBD1 or TRBD2 (5 bases each). This clonotype was sampled from a human donor in good health (CMV status not recorded). Some clones in this sample may be carry-over from other donors' samples. CDR3 sequence: CASSPPGPRGNEQFF. CDR3 DNA sequence: TGTGCCAGCAGCCCGCCGGGGCCCCGTGGCAATGAGCAGTTCTTC.